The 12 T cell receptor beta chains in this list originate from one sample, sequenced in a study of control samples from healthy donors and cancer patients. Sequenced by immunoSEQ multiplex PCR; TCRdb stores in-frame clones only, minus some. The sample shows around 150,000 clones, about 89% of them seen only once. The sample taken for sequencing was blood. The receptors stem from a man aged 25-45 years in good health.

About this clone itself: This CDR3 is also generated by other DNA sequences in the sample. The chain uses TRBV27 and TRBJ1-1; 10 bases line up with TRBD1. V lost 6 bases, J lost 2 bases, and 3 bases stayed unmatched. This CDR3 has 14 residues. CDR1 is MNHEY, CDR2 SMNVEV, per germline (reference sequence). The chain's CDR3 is CASRRQGANTEAFF. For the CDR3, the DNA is TGTGCCAGCAGAAGACAGGGGGCAAACACTGAAGCTTTCTTT.

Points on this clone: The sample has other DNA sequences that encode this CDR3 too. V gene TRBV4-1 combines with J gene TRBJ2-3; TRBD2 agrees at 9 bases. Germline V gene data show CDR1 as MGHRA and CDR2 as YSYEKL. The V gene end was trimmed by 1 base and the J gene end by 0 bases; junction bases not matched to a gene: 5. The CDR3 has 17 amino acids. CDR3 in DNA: TGCGCCAGCAGCCAAGTCCGACTAGCGGTTAGCACAGATACGCAGTATTTT. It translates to CASSQVRLAVSTDTQYF.

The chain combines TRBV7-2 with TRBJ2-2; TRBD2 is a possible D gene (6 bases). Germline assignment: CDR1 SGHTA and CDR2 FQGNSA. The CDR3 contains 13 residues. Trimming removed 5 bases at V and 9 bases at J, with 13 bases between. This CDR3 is CASSPLGSRELFF. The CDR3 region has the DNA TGTGCCAGCAGCCCCCTCGGGAGCCGGGAGCTGTTTTTT.

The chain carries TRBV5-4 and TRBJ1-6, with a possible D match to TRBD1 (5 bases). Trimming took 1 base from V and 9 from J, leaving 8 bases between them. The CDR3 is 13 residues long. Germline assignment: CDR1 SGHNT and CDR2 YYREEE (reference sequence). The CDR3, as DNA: TGTGCCAGCAGCTTGTGGGGGTCTTCACCCCTCCACTTT. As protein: CASSLWGSSPLHF.

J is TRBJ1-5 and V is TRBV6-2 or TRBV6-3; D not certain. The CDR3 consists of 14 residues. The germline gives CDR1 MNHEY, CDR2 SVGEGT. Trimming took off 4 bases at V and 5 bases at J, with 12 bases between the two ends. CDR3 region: CASSFTFPDQPQHF. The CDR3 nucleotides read TGTGCCAGCAGTTTCACCTTTCCAGATCAGCCCCAGCATTTT.

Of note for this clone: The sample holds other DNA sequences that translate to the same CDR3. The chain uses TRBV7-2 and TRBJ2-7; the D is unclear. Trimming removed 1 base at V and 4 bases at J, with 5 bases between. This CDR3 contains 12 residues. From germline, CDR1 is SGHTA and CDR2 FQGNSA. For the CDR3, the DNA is TGTGCCAGCAGCTTAGTACGGTACGAGCAGTACTTC. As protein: CASSLVRYEQYF.

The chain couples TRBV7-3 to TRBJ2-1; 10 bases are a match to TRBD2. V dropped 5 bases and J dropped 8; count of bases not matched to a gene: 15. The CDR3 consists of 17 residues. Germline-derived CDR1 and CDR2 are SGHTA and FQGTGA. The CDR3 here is CASSPQPPSGGVYEQFF. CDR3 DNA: TGTGCCAGCAGCCCCCAGCCCCCTAGCGGGGGAGTTTATGAGCAGTTCTTC.

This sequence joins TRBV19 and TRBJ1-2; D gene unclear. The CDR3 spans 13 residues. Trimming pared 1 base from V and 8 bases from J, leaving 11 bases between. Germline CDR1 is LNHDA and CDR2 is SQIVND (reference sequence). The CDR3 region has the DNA TGTGCCAGTAGTATAGGACATTCCGGGGGCTACACCTTC. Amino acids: CASSIGHSGGYTF.

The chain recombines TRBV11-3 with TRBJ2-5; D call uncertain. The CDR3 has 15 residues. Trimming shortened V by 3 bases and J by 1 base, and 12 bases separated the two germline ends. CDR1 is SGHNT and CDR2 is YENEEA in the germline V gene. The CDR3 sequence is CASSFARSGQETQYF. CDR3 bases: TGTGCCAGCAGCTTTGCGAGATCCGGCCAAGAGACCCAGTACTTC.

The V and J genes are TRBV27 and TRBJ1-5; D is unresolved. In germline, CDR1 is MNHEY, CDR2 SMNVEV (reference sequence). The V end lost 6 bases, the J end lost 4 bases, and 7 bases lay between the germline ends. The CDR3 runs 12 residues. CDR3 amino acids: CASSQPNQPQHF. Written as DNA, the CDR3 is TGTGCCAGCAGCCAACCTAATCAGCCCCAGCATTTT.

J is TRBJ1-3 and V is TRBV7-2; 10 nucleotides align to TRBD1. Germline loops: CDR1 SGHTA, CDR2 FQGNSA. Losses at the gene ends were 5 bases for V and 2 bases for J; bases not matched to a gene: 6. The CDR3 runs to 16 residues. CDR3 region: CASSHRQGAAGNTIYF. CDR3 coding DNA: TGTGCCAGCAGCCATCGACAGGGGGCGGCTGGAAACACCATATATTTT. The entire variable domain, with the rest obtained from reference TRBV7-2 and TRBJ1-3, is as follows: GAGVSQSPSNKVTEKGKDVELRCDPISGHTALYWYRQSLGQGLEFLIYFQGNSAPDKSGLPSDRFSAERTGGSVSTLTIQRTQQEDSAVYLCASSHRQGAAGNTIYFGEGSWLTVV.

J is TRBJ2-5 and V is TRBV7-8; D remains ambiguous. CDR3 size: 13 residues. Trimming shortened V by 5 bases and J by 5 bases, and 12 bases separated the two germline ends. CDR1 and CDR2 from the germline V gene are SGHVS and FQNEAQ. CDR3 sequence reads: CASSLVGQETQYF. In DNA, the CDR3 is TGTGCCAGCAGCCTAGTTGGCCAGGAGACCCAGTACTTC.